This TCR beta chain was recorded in a study of cytomegalovirus exposure and HLA in healthy donors. Generated by immunoSEQ multiplex PCR, the TCRdb table keeps only in-frame clones and is missing some. The sample consists of about 260,000 clones, roughly 91% of them appearing once. It was the approximately 120-subject validation cohort, separate from the roughly 700-subject first cohort, to which the donors belonged. The CDR3 is 16 amino acids. V lost 6 bases, J lost 0 bases, and 8 bases stayed unmatched. Per germline, CDR1 SNHLY and CDR2 FYNNEI. The clonotype comes from a woman aged 25 to 39 in good health and CMV-seronegative. Sample: PBMCs. The chain is built from TRBV2 and TRBJ2-3; 8 bases are shared with TRBD1. The CDR3 loop is CASRVRQGRSTDTQYF. The CDR3 DNA sequence: TGTGCCAGCAGAGTTAGACAGGGGAGGAGCACAGATACGCAGTATTTT.